This TCR beta chain was identified in a study of cytomegalovirus exposure and HLA in healthy donors. Looking at the study overall: An earlier analysis identified some 110 million unique TCR beta sequences in approximately 170 million T cells.

Germline CDR1 reads SGHAT; CDR2 reads FQNNGV. Trimming shortened V by 5 bases and J by 0 bases, and 8 bases separated the two germline ends. CDR3 size: 13 residues. Of note for this clone: Its antigen is not known.

60 Vbeta and 13 Jbeta primers were used in PCR. Produced via immunoSEQ multiplex PCR; TCRdb's table is partial and in-frame only. The sample lists under 250,000 clones, roughly four fifths occurring once. Study findings and constraints: Sequencing artifact likely explains a cluster of highly shared sequence variants. A list of approximately 160 TCR beta chains associated with cytomegalovirus was given.

Sequenced input: PBMCs. The chain carries TRBV11-2 and TRBJ2-7; no reliable D call. The sequence was collected from a man aged 30 to 45 in good health and CMV-seronegative. The CDR3 bases are TGTGCCAGCAGCCATCACAGCTCCTACGAGCAGTACTTC. It specifies CASSHHSSYEQYF.